The sequence of this T cell receptor (beta chain) was determined in a study of identical twins. Overall study findings and caveats: It was cross-sectional statistical analysis, not following the same donors, that the conclusions relied on.

The germline CDR1 and CDR2 sequences are DFQATT and SNEGSKA (reference sequence). This CDR3 is 12 amino acids long. Trimming removed 3 bases at V and 2 bases at J, with 6 bases between. TCRdb used MiXCR to reprocess the 5' RACE reads, holding one entry per CDR3 protein. The sample contains 400,000 to 500,000 distinct CDR3 sequences, about a fifth of which appear only once. This clonotype has more than one count but fewer than ten. Its antigen is undetermined. The chain combines TRBV20-1 with TRBJ2-3; D unclear. The TCR originated in a man aged 45-65 years in good health. Sequencing was done on a sample of naive T cells sorted from blood. The CDR3 DNA sequence: TGCAGTGCTAGCGAACCCACAGATACGCAGTATTTT. This sequence encodes CSASEPTDTQYF.